This TCR beta chain was captured by sequencing in a study of OX40 agonist ivuxolimab in advanced cancers. About the study: Patients took ivuxolimab, an agonistic anti-OX40 (CD134) antibody. People who had prior anti-PD-1, anti-PD-L1 or anti-CTLA-4 therapy could take part, and about 37% had some.

V was pared by 2 bases and J by 8 bases, with 4 bases between. This CDR3 is built from 12 residues. The germline gives CDR1 SNHLY, CDR2 FYNNEI. Method: immunoSEQ multiplex PCR; TCRdb's copy keeps in-frame clones and lacks some. This sample has 90,000 to 130,000 clones, with more than 85% found just once. The sequencing used CD4+ or CD8+ T cells sorted from blood, collected in a trial of the OX40 agonist ivuxolimab. This clonotype was sampled from an adult with an advanced solid tumor such as melanoma, head and neck, liver or kidney cancer. V usage is TRBV2 and J usage is TRBJ1-6, with no clear D. The chain's CDR3 is CASSELYSPLHF. DNA of the CDR3: TGTGCCAGCAGTGAACTTTATTCACCCCTCCACTTT.